These T cell receptor beta chains were read from a single sample in a study of T-cell reconstitution after alpha-beta-depleted transplantation in children. TCRdb reprocessed the PCR reads via MiXCR and lists one record per CDR3 protein. This table has some 600,000 distinct CDR3 sequences, around 17% appearing once. The source material was PBMCs from the stem cell graft donor, sampled from the stem cell graft. The receptors were gathered from a human donor who donated a stem cell graft to a child with acute myeloid leukemia. Both conserved end residues are part of each CDR3. D genes are given only for firm matches. Clone sizes are given selectively: once, few, many, or a class where the clone is expanded.

j_call d_call clone_size v_call cdr3_aa cdr3_nt
TRBJ2-3 . . TRBV4-3 CASSQDGTSGDTQYF TGCGCCAGCAGCCAAGATGGGACATCGGGAGATACGCAGTATTTT
TRBJ2-1 TRBD2 . TRBV7-8 CASSPGTSGEQFF TGTGCCAGCAGCCCGGGGACTAGCGGGGAGCAGTTCTTC
TRBJ2-3 . few TRBV29-1 CSARGWGRAGTDTQYF TGCAGCGCCCGAGGTTGGGGCAGGGCTGGCACAGATACGCAGTATTTT
TRBJ1-6 TRBD1 many TRBV20-1 CSARQNQGAISPLHF TGCAGTGCTCGACAGAACCAGGGGGCCATTTCACCCCTCCACTTT
TRBJ2-3 . many TRBV29-1 CSVRQGGAGTDTQYF TGCAGCGTCCGACAGGGAGGGGCTGGCACAGATACGCAGTATTTT
TRBJ2-1 TRBD1 many TRBV20-1 CSARPRGLVSYNEQFF TGCAGTGCTAGACCTAGGGGGCTAGTATCCTACAATGAGCAGTTCTTC
TRBJ2-2 TRBD1 . TRBV4-3 CASSQDTDRVFQDTGELFF TGCGCCAGCAGCCAAGATACGGACAGGGTTTTTCAGGACACCGGGGAGCTGTTTTTT
TRBJ1-6 . . TRBV4-1 CASSPRGRRGPSPRHF TGCGCCAGCAGCCCCCGGGGTCGGAGGGGACCCTCTCCGCGGCACTTT
TRBJ2-5 . many TRBV29-1 CSVEDGGAGETQYF TGCAGCGTTGAAGATGGAGGGGCGGGGGAGACCCAGTACTTC
TRBJ2-1 . few TRBV7-9 CASSQLGDEQFF TGTGCCAGCAGCCAACTAGGTGATGAGCAGTTCTTC
TRBJ1-6 . . TRBV28 CASSLRRNSPLHF TGTGCCAGCAGTTTACGAAGGAATTCACCCCTCCACTTT
TRBJ1-4 TRBD1 . TRBV4-1 CASSLDRVQNEKLFF TGCGCCAGCAGCCTGGACAGGGTTCAGAATGAAAAACTGTTTTTT
TRBJ2-1 . many TRBV5-1 CASSSPSDSSYNEQFF TGCGCCAGCAGCTCCCCGTCGGATAGCTCCTACAATGAGCAGTTCTTC
TRBJ2-6 . . TRBV4-3 CASSQDRAGATSGANVLTF TGCGCCAGCAGCCAAGATAGGGCAGGGGCCACCTCTGGGGCCAACGTCCTGACTTTC
TRBJ1-2 TRBD1 few TRBV20-1 CSARVRGMDGYTF TGCAGTGCTAGAGTCAGGGGGATGGATGGCTACACCTTC
TRBJ1-2 . . TRBV3-1 CASSQGRGRGYTF TGTGCCAGCAGCCAAGGCAGGGGTCGCGGCTACACCTTC